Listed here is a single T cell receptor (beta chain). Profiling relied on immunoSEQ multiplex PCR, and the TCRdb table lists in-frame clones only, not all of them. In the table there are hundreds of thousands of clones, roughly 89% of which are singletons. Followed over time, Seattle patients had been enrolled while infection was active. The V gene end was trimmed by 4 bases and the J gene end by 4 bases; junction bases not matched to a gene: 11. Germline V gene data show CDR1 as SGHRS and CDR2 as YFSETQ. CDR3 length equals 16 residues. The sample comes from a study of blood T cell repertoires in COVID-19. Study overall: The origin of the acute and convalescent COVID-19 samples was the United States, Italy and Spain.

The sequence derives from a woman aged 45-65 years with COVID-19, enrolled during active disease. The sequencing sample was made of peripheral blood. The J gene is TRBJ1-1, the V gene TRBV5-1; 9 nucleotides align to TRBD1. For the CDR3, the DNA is TGCGCCAGCAGCACCCACCGGGACAGGGTCACCACTGAAGCTTTCTTT. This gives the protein CASSTHRDRVTTEAFF.